The T cell receptor (beta chain) under discussion was sequenced for a study of shared clonotypes between healthy human individuals. The V segment lost 5 bases and the J segment 3 bases; nucleotides outside the gene matches: 6. Germline V gives CDR1 MNHEY, CDR2 SMNVEV (reference sequence). This CDR3 region has 15 residues. Clones were read by immunoSEQ multiplex PCR, and TCRdb kept only the in-frame ones, dropping some. The sample holds about 530,000 clones, 90% to 97% seen once. The chain carries TRBV27 and TRBJ2-7; 11 bases are shared with TRBD2. Sequencing was carried out using naive CD4+ T cells sorted from blood. Subset: CD45RA+ positively selected. The clonotype comes from a woman aged 25 to 45 in good health. CDR3 protein: CASSPTSGSRYEQYF. The CDR3 bases are TGTGCCAGCAGTCCTACTAGCGGGAGCCGCTACGAGCAGTACTTC.